This TCR beta chain was identified during a study of T cells in Graves' hyperthyroidism and ophthalmopathy. RNA transcripts yielded amplified TCR beta CDR3 regions. With the HTBI primer set, the TCR CDR3 went through a first round of RT-PCR. One entry per CDR3 protein, called by TCRdb with MiXCR from the multiplex PCR reads. Among 450,000 to 700,000 distinct CDR3 sequences listed, about 43% were seen once. Uncontrolled infection, other autoimmune disease, pregnancy or lactation excluded patients. As concerns this clonotype: Relative to the germline gene, one junction end is altered; a read error may explain this.

Germline-derived CDR1 and CDR2 are SEHNR and FQNEAQ (reference sequence). The CDR3 loop spans 17 amino acids. The chain employs TRBV7-9 and TRBJ2-7, with D perhaps matching TRBD2 (5 bases). The specimen was peripheral blood or thyroid tissue (not recorded which). This sequence was found in a woman aged 18-29 years with Graves' hyperthyroidism. CDR3 DNA sequence: TGTGCCAGCAGCTGGCAGACCGACAAGAGTGACACCGGGGAGCTGTACTTC. Translation: CASSWQTDKSDTGELYF.